What follows is one TCR beta chain and its context. Its antigen is currently not known. The input lacks base qualities; no much larger clone sits a single base away. This sample is drawn from a study of T cell responses to AZD1222 COVID-19 vaccine (dated by TCRdb to the early 2020s). Regarding the study in general: AZD1222 recipients whose second dose came at about 4 weeks and those whose second dose came at about 12 weeks were combined into one group, since spike-specific TCR depth and breadth did not differ between the two schedules. Trial participants were enrolled by age into 18-55, 56-69 and 70-plus year subgroups, with roughly 160, 29 and 62 TCR-sequenced participants respectively. A total of about 230 trial participants underwent TCR sequencing, of whom about 200 received two doses of AZD1222 and about 25 received two doses of the MenACWY control vaccine.

Overall study outcomes, separate from this receptor: The 56-69-year group was small, and its depth increase did not reach significance, likely because of low power. No day 14 peak-response samples were available, so repertoires were characterized only after the peak T cell response. Participants were mostly white British, with more females than males. The authors suggested clonal diversity may have been underestimated. Reportedly, almost half of the unique spike-specific TCRs recognized epitopes lying outside the regions that are mutated in the B.1.351 and B.1.1.7 variants. Spike-specific TCR breadth and depth rose significantly after two AZD1222 doses compared with day 0 and with MenACWY recipients. Conclusions about previously exposed vaccinees are limited, since just six or seven AZD1222 recipients were seropositive for SARS-CoV-2 at baseline. CD4 TCRs associated with the vaccine covered the entire spike protein, and the dominant responses were in regions 160-218 and 743-854.

Via the germline V gene, CDR1 is MGHRA and CDR2 YSYEKL. V sheds 1 base and J sheds 1 base, leaving 10 bases between their ends. Taken from cysteine to phenylalanine, the CDR3 has 15 residues. Here the CDR3 DNA is all that survives: 45 bases in frame from base 1. This specimen's time point label, per the study, means: baseline before first vaccination. Vaccinee samples were obtained from the UK trials COV001 and COV002, which included a single-blind randomized controlled phase 2/3 trial of AZD1222 (ChAdOx1 nCoV-19) in healthy adults. Trial participant PBMC samples were collected at day 0 and day 28 after the second dose for TCRbeta chain sequencing. The CDR3 regions of human TCRbeta chains were analyzed by immunosequencing. The study's own analysis went as follows. Repertoire TCRs were checked for matches against a reference library of SARS-CoV-2-specific TCRs that had been generated using the MIRA antigen-specificity platform. Breadth was defined as the fraction of unique TCRs that were SARS-CoV-2-associated, and depth was defined as the fraction of total T cells that were SARS-CoV-2-associated. Using the MIRA data, each spike-specific TCR was assigned both to the spike region to which the TCR was reactive and to a CD4 or CD8 class. Log10-transformed breadth and depth values were compared by one-way ANOVA with Sidak's multiple comparisons tests. TCRdb provides this immuneACCESS table in a form limited to in-frame rearrangements. Some clones are lacking; in checked studies, under half of them reflect an unresolved V gene, and why the rest are absent is not known. V, J and clone size are taken as reported in that table, and D and trimming were inferred from the DNA itself. Within this sample are approximately 99,000 clones, with about 85% of them counted one time only. Approximately 2.9% of the sample is held by the ten biggest clonotypes.

The V and J genes are TRBV4-1 and TRBJ1-1; D gene: possibly TRBD1, on 6 matching bases. Sequencing used peripheral blood, obtained on day 0 of AZD1222 vaccination. The sequence was collected from an adult in good health. The encoded CDR3 is CASSQGGASNTEAFF. The sequenced DNA is TGCGCCAGCAGCCAAGGGGGGGCTTCGAACACTGAAGCTTTCTTT.